These T cell receptor beta chains were read from a single sample in a study of PD-1 blockade in classical Hodgkin lymphoma. Some clones are missing from TCRdb's copy, which holds only in-frame ones; the method was immunoSEQ multiplex PCR. The sample records 30,000 to 40,000 clones, 75% to 85% being singletons. The sample was peripheral blood mononuclear cells (PBMCs), taken at baseline. The receptors come from a human donor with classical Hodgkin lymphoma. The CDR3 runs from the conserved cysteine through the conserved F or W. Each record gives: V gene, D gene, J gene, clone size, CDR3 DNA, CDR3 protein. D genes are given only for firm matches. Size tells how often a clone was seen (once, few, many) or the class of an expanded clone, and some rows leave it out.

V: TRBV28; D: -; J: TRBJ2-7; size: -; DNA: TGTGCCAGCAGTTTCATCGGGATTTCCTCCTACGAGCAGTACTTC; CDR3: CASSFIGISSYEQYF
V: TRBV4-1; D: -; J: TRBJ2-1; size: -; DNA: TGCGCCAGCAGCCAAGTCGATATGGGACTCTCCTACAATGAGCAGTTCTTC; CDR3: CASSQVDMGLSYNEQFF
V: TRBV27; D: TRBD2; J: TRBJ2-7; size: -; DNA: TGTGCCAGCAGTTTACATTCCCCGGGAGGGGGCTACGAGCAGTACTTC; CDR3: CASSLHSPGGGYEQYF
V: TRBV10-2; D: -; J: TRBJ2-7; size: -; DNA: TGCGCCAGCAGTGTAGCCTCCTACGAGCAGTACTTC; CDR3: CASSVASYEQYF
V: TRBV10-1; D: TRBD2; J: TRBJ2-3; size: -; DNA: TGCGCCAGCAGTGCCTCCGGCGGGAGGTTTACTAGCACAGATACGCAGTATTTT; CDR3: CASSASGGRFTSTDTQYF
V: TRBV29-1; D: -; J: TRBJ2-5; size: -; DNA: TGCAGCGTTGTCCCCATCGTGGGGGGCACGGTAGAGACCCAGTACTTC; CDR3: CSVVPIVGGTVETQYF
V: TRBV19; D: -; J: TRBJ2-3; size: -; DNA: TGTGCCAGTAGTAGTAGCGGCCTGCAAAGTAATACGCAGTATTTT; CDR3: CASSSSGLQSNTQYF
V: TRBV28; D: -; J: TRBJ2-7; size: -; DNA: TGTGCCAGAATCCCCCTTTACGAGCAGTACTTC; CDR3: CARIPLYEQYF
V: TRBV10-1; D: TRBD1; J: TRBJ1-5; size: few; DNA: TGCGCCAGCAGATACCCAGGGGGGAGGGCAAGGCAGCATCAGCCCCAGCATTTT; CDR3: CASRYPGGRARQHQPQHF
V: TRBV5-1; D: -; J: TRBJ1-3; size: -; DNA: TGCGCCAGCAGTATAGGTCAGCCTGCTGGAAACACCATATATTTT; CDR3: CASSIGQPAGNTIYF
V: TRBV27; D: -; J: TRBJ1-2; size: -; DNA: TGTGCCAGATCGTTAGCTTTTCCTTGTCGTACAGGGCGAGACTATGGCTACACCTTC; CDR3: CARSLAFPCRTGRDYGYTF
V: TRBV6-5; D: -; J: TRBJ2-7; size: -; DNA: TGTGCCAGCAGGTCCCCCCTGGCCTACGAGCAGTACTTC; CDR3: CASRSPLAYEQYF
V: TRBV7-2; D: -; J: TRBJ2-2; size: -; DNA: TGTGCCAGCAGCTTAGGACTGCTCCCTGGGGAGCTGTTTTTT; CDR3: CASSLGLLPGELFF